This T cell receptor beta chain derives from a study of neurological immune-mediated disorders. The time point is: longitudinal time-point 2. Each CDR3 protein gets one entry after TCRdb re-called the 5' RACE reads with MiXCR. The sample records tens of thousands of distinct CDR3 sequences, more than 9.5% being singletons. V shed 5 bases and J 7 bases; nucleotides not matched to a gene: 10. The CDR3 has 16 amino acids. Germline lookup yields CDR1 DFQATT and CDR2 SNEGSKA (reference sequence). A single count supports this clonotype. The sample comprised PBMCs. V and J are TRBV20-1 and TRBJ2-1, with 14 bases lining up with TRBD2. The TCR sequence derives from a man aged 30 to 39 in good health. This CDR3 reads CSARSGLAGERNEQFF. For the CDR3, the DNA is TGCAGTGCTCGATCGGGACTAGCGGGAGAAAGGAATGAGCAGTTCTTC.